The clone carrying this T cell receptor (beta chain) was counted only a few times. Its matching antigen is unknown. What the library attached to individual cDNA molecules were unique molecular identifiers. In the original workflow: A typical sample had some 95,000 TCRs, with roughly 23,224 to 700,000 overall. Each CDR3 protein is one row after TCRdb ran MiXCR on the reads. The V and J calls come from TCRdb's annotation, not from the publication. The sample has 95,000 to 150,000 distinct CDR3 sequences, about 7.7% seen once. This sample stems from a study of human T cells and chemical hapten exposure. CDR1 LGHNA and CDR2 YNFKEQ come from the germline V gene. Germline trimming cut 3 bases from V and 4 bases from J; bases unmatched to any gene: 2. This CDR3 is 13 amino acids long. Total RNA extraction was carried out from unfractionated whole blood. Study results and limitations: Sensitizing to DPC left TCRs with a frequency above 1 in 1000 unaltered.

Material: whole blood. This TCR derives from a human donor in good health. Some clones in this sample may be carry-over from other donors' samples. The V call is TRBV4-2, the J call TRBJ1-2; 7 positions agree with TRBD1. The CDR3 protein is CASSHGTAYGYTF. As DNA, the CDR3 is TGTGCCAGCAGCCATGGGACAGCCTATGGCTACACCTTC.